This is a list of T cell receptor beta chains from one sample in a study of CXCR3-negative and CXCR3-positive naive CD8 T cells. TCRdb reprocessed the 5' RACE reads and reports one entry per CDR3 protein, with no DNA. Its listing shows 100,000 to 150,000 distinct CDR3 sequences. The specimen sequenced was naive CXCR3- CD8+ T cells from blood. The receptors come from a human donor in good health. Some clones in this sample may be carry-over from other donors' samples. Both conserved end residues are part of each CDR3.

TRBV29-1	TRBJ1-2	CSGLTGLGGYTF
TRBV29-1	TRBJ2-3	CSVLATTSTDTQYF
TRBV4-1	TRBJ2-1	CASSPVQGGVNEQFF
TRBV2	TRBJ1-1	CADRGNTEAFF
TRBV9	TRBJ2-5	CASSVNQETQYF
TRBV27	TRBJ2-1	CASSETGARIYNEQFF
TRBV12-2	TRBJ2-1	CASRPVYNEQFF
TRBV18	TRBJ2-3	CASSPPFAGAWDTQYF
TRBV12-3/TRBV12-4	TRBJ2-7	CASRFRDRAYEQYF
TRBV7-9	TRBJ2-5	CASSQGGAGEETQYF
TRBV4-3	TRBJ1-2	CASSPTTSGAFGGYTF
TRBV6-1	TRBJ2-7	CASREIVLSSYEQYF
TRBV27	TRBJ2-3	CASSSWGGVTDTQYF
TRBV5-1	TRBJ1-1	CASSLGGSVEAFF
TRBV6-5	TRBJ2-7	CASSLSGLAGAYEQYF
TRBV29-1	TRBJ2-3	CSVLGTDTQYF
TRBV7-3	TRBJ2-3	CASSQGLAGPTDTQYF
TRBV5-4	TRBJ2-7	CASSHGQVSSYEQYF
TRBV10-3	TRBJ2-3	CAISAGSTDTQYF
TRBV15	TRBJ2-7	CATSRDHSAAYEQYF
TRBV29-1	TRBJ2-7	CSVEDPGFHEQYF
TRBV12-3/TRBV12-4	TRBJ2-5	CASSLHLKETQYF
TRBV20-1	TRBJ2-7	CSASPKDGLADEQYF
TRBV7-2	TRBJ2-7	CASMAGAHEQYF
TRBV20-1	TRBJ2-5	CSALNPGTSGGQETQYF